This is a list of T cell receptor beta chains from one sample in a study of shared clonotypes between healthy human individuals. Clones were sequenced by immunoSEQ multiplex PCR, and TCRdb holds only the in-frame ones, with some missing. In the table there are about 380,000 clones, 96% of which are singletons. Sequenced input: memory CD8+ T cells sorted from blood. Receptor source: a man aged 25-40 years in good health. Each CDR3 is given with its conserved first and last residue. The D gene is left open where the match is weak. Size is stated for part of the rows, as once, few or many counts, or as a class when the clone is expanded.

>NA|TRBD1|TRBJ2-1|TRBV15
CATSRVRDRGRKNEQFF
TGTGCCACCAGCAGAGTCAGGGACAGGGGGCGCAAGAATGAGCAGTTCTTC
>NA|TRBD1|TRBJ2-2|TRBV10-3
CAIRGTANTGELFF
TGTGCCATCAGGGGGACAGCAAACACCGGGGAGCTGTTTTTT
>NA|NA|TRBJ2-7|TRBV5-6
CASSLRWGAYEQYF
TGTGCCAGCAGCTTGAGGTGGGGAGCCTACGAGCAGTACTTC
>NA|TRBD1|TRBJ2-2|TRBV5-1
CASSLRTGLLTGELFF
TGCGCCAGCAGCTTGCGGACAGGTTTGCTCACCGGGGAGCTGTTTTTT
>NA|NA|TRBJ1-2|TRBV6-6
CASSYRVGTDYGYTF
TGTGCCAGCAGTTACAGAGTAGGGACGGACTATGGCTACACCTTC
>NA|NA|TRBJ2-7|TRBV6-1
CASSGLAAPDRFGSYEQYF
TGTGCCAGCAGTGGATTAGCGGCCCCTGACCGGTTTGGTTCCTACGAGCAGTACTTC
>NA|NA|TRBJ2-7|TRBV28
CASSLWVAYEQYF
TGTGCCAGCAGTTTATGGGTAGCCTACGAGCAGTACTTC
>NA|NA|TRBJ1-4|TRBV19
CASSIRSEKLFF
TGTGCCAGTAGTATCAGAAGTGAAAAACTGTTTTTT
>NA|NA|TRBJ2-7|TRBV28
CASSFWTETYEQYF
TGTGCCAGCAGTTTCTGGACTGAGACCTACGAGCAGTACTTC
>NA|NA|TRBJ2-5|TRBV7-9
CASSDQIQETQYF
TGTGCCAGCAGCGATCAGATACAAGAGACCCAGTACTTC
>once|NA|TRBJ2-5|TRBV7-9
CASSLSERYQETQYF
TGTGCCAGCAGCTTATCGGAGCGGTACCAAGAGACCCAGTACTTC
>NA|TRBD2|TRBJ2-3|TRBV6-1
CASSEVAGDYTDTQYF
TGTGCCAGCAGTGAAGTAGCGGGGGATTACACAGATACGCAGTATTTT
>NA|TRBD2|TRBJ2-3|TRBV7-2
CASSLTRFSGRKITDTQYF
TGTGCCAGCAGCTTAACCCGTTTCAGCGGGAGGAAGATCACAGATACGCAGTATTTT
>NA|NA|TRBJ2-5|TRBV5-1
CASSLDAGAETQYF
TGCGCCAGCAGCTTGGATGCGGGGGCCGAGACCCAGTACTTC
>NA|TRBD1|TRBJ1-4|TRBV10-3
CAISPGTGDEKLFF
TGTGCCATCAGCCCCGGGACAGGTGATGAAAAACTGTTTTTT
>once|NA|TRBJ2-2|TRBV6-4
CASSEEGAGELFF
TGTGCCAGCAGTGAGGAGGGAGCCGGGGAGCTGTTTTTT
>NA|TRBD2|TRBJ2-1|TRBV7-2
CASSPGLAFPNEQFF
TGTGCCAGCAGCCCGGGACTAGCCTTCCCCAATGAGCAGTTCTTC
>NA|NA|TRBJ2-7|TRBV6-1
CAILYGNSPYEQYF
TGTGCCATTTTATATGGGAACTCCCCTTACGAGCAGTACTTC
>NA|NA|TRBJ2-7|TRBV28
CASSIERPPYEQYF
TGTGCCAGCAGTATTGAGCGTCCTCCCTACGAGCAGTACTTC
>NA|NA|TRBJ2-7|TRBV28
CASSFMTDSYEQYF
TGTGCCAGCAGTTTTATGACAGACTCCTACGAGCAGTACTTC
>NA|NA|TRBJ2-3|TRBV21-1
CASSKVPRDF
TGTGCCAGCAGCAAGGTCCCAAGGGATTTT
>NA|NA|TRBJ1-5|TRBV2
CASSDYRVNQPQHF
TGTGCCAGCAGTGACTACAGGGTTAATCAGCCCCAGCATTTT
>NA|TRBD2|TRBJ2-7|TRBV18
CASSPSTSGSYEQYF
TGTGCCAGCTCACCGTCGACTAGCGGGAGCTACGAGCAGTACTTC
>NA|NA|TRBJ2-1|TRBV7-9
CASSLVGGALYNEQFF
TGTGCCAGCAGCTTAGTTGGAGGGGCACTCTACAATGAGCAGTTCTTC
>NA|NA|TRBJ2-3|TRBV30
CAWSVATGTDTQYF
TGTGCCTGGAGTGTGGCTACAGGGACAGATACGCAGTATTTT
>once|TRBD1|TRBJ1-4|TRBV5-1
CASRKGGFGEKLFF
TGCGCCAGCCGAAAAGGGGGCTTTGGGGAAAAACTGTTTTTT
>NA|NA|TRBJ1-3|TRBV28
CASSQPGGPSGNTIYF
TGTGCCAGCAGTCAACCGGGAGGTCCCTCAGGAAACACCATATATTTT
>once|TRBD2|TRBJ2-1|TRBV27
CASRITSASLSQFF
TGTGCCAGCCGTATCACTAGCGCGAGTCTTTCACAGTTCTTC
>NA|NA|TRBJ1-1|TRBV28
CASSNTEAFF
TGTGCCAGCAGTAACACTGAAGCTTTCTTT
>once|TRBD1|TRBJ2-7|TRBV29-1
CSVVGQGAHEQYF
TGCAGCGTCGTTGGGCAGGGGGCCCACGAGCAGTACTTC
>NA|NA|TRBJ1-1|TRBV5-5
CASSGGQLTEAFF
TGTGCCAGCAGCGGGGGTCAGCTGACTGAAGCTTTCTTT
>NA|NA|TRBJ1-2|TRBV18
CASSPSITRYTF
TGTGCCAGCTCACCGTCCATCACACGTTACACCTTC